This T cell receptor (beta chain) was profiled in a study of T-cell memory formation after mild COVID-19. Findings and caveats of the study: Clones shrinking between day 15 and 85 showed a balanced CD4/CD8 split, and those that grew later tilted toward CD4+. Mostly located in CM and EM were contracting CD4+ clones, with contracting CD8+ clones located in EMRA. Second-wave clones that peaked on day 37 lacked confirmed SARS-CoV-2 specificity.

A note on this clonotype: The antigen remains undetermined.

5'RACE primed from the constant segment yielded TCR alpha and TCR beta cDNA libraries bearing sample barcodes and UMIs. TCRdb processed the 5' RACE reads anew with MiXCR; each CDR3 protein has one entry. The sample holds around 200,000 distinct CDR3 sequences, 18% seen once. Specimen: PBMCs or a T cell subset sorted from them (not recorded which). The TCR sequence derives from a man younger than 35 who had mild COVID-19 (a few samples of this study predate the infection). Cell type and time point are not known.

In nucleotides, the CDR3 is TGCGCCAGCAGCGCCTCCCTAGCGGGGGGGTGGGAGACCCAGTACTTC. Translated: CASSASLAGGWETQYF. This chain uses TRBV5-1 with TRBJ2-5; the match to TRBD2 covers 12 bases. J gave up 5 bases and V 4 bases, and 9 bases lay outside the gene matches. Germline CDR1 is SGHRS and CDR2 is YFSETQ. The CDR3 runs to 16 residues.